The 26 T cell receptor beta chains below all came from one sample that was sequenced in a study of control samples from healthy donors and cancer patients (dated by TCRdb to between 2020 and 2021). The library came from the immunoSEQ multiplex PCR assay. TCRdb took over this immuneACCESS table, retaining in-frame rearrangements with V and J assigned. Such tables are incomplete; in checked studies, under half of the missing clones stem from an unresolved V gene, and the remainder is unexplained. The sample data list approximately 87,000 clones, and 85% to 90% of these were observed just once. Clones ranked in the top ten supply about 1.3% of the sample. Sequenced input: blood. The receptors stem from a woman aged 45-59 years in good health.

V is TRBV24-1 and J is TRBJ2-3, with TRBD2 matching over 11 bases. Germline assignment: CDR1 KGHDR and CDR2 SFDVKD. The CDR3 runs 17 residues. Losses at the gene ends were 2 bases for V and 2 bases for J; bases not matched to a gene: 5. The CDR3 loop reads CATSDSRLAGTTDTQYF. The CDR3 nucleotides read TGTGCCACCAGTGATTCTCGACTAGCGGGGACCACAGATACGCAGTATTTT.

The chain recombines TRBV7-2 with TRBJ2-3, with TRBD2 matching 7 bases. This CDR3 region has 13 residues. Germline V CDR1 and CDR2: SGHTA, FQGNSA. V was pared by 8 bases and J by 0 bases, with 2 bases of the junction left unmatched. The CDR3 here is CASVGGSTDTQYF. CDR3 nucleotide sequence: TGTGCCAGCGTCGGGGGGAGCACAGATACGCAGTATTTT.

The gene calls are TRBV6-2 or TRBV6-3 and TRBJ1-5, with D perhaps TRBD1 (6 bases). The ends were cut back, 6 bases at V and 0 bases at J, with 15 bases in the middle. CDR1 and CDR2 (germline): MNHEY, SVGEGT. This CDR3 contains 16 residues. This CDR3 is CASSVRTAYSNQPQHF. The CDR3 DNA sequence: TGTGCCAGCAGCGTCAGGACAGCTTATAGCAATCAGCCCCAGCATTTT.

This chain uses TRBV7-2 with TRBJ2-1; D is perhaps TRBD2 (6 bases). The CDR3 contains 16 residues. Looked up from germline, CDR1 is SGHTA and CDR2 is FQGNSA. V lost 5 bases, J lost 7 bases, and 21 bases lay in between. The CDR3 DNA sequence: TGTGCCAGCAGCCCTTATGGGAGACTAGAAGTAAATGAGCAGTTCTTC. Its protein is CASSPYGRLEVNEQFF.

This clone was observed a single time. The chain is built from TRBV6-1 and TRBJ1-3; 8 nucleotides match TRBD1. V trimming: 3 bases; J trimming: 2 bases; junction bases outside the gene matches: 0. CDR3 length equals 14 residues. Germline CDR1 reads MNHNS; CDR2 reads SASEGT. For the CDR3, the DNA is TGTGCCAGCAGTGAGGGACAGGCTGGAAACACCATATATTTT. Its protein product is CASSEGQAGNTIYF.

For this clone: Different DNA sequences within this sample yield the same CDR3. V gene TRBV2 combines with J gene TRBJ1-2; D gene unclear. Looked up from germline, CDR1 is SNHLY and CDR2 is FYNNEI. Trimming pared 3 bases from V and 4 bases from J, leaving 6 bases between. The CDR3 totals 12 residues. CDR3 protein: CASSDSGYGYTF. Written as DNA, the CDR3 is TGTGCCAGCAGTGATTCCGGCTATGGCTACACCTTC.

The CDR3 DNA sequence: TGTGCCAGCTCCGTGACGCATAATTCACCCCTCCACTTT. It codes for CASSVTHNSPLHF. The genes are TRBV2 and TRBJ1-6, with D unclear. Trimming shortened V by 8 bases and J by 5 bases, and 10 bases separated the two germline ends. The V gene's germline CDR1 is SNHLY and CDR2 FYNNEI. This CDR3 is 13 amino acids long.

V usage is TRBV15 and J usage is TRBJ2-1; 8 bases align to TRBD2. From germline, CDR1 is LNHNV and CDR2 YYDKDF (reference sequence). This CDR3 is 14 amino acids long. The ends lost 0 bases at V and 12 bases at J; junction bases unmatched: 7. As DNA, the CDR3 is TGTGCCACCAGCAGAGACGGGAGGGACCTGTTGCAGTTCTTC. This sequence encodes CATSRDGRDLLQFF. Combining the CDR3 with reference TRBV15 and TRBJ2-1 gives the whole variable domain DAMVIQNPRYQVTQFGKPVTLSCSQTLNHNVMYWYQQKSSQAPKLLFHYYDKDFNNEADTPDNFQSRRPNTSFCFLDIRSPGLGDTAMYLCATSRDGRDLLQFFGPGTRLTVL.

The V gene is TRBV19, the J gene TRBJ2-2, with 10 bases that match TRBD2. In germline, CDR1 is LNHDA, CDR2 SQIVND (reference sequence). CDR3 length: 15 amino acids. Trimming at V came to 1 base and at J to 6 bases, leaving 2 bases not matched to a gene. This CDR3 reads CASSIASGSAGELFF. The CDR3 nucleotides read TGTGCCAGTAGTATAGCTAGCGGGAGTGCCGGGGAGCTGTTTTTT.

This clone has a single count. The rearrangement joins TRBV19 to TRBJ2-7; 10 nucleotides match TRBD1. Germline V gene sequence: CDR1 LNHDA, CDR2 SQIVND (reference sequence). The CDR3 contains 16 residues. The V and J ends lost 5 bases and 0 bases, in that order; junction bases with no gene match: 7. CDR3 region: CASSGRDRGSSYEQYF. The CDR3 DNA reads TGTGCCAGTAGTGGCCGGGACAGGGGATCCTCCTACGAGCAGTACTTC.

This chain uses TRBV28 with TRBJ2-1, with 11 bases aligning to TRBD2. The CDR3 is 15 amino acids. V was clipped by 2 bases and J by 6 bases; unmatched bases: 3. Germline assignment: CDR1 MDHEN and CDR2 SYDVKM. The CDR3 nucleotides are TGTGCCAGCAGTTTAAAAGGACTAGCGGGCAATGAGCAGTTCTTC. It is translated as CASSLKGLAGNEQFF. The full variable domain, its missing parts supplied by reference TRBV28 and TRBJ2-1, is DVKVTQSSRYLVKRTGEKVFLECVQDMDHENMFWYRQDPGLGLRLIYFSYDVKMKEKGDIPEGYSVSREKKERFSLILESASTNQTSMYLCASSLKGLAGNEQFFGPGTRLTVL.

The CDR3 spells CASSRGQQETQYF. CDR3 sequence (DNA): TGTGCCAGCAGCCGCGGACAGCAAGAGACCCAGTACTTC. This chain connects TRBV11-1 to TRBJ2-5, with a weak D call TRBD1 (6 bases). This CDR3 spans 13 amino acids. V was pared by 5 bases and J by 2 bases, with 9 bases between. Germline loops: CDR1 SGHAT, CDR2 FQDESV (reference sequence).

The DNA of the CDR3 is TGTGCCAGCAGCCTGGGACTAGCGGGAGGCGAGCAGTACTTC. Its protein product is CASSLGLAGGEQYF. The chain carries TRBV5-4 and TRBJ2-7; TRBD2 matches at 15 bases. Germline-derived CDR1 and CDR2 are SGHNT and YYREEE (reference sequence). The trim removed 4 bases at V and 6 bases at J, leaving 2 bases unmatched. The CDR3 extends over 14 amino acids.

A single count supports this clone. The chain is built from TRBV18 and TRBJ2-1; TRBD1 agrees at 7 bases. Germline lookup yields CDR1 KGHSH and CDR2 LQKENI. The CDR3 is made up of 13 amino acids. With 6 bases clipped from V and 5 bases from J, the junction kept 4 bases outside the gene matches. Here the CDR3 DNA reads TGTGCCAGCTCGCTTGGGACAGACAATGAGCAGTTCTTC. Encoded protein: CASSLGTDNEQFF.

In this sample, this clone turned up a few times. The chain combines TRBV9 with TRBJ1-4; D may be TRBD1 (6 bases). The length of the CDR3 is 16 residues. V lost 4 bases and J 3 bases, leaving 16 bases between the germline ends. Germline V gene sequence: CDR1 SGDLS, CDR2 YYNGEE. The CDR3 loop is CASSSGATNSNEKLFF. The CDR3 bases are TGTGCCAGCAGCTCAGGGGCGACGAACTCTAATGAAAAACTGTTTTTT.

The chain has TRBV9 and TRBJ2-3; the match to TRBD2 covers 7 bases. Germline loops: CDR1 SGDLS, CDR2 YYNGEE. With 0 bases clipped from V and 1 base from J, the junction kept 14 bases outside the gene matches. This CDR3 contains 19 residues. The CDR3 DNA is TGTGCCAGCAGCGTAGTAGGTCTTAGACTAGCTGACCGCACAGATACGCAGTATTTT. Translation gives CASSVVGLRLADRTDTQYF.

The CDR3 DNA sequence: TGTGCCAGCACCTCCGACAGGGGAAGCACAGATACGCAGTATTTT. This codes for CASTSDRGSTDTQYF. This chain uses TRBV6-6 with TRBJ2-3; TRBD1 matches at 8 bases. After removal of 7 bases from V and 0 bases from J, the junction contained 6 bases not matched to a gene. Per germline, CDR1 MNHNY and CDR2 SVGAGI (reference sequence). This CDR3 region has 15 residues.

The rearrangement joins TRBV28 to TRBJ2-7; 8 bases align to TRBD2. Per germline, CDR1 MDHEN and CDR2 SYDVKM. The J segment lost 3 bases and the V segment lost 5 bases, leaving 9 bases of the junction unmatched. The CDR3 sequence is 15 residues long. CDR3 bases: TGTGCCAGCAGTCCCCAGACTAGCGCTGTCTACGAGCAGTACTTC. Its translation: CASSPQTSAVYEQYF.

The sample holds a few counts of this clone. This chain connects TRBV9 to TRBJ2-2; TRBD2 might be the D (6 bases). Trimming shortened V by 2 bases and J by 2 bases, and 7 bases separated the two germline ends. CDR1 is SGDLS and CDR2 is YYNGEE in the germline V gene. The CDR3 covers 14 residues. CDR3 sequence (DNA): TGTGCCAGCAGCGTTAGCGGTAACACCGGGGAGCTGTTTTTT. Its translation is CASSVSGNTGELFF.

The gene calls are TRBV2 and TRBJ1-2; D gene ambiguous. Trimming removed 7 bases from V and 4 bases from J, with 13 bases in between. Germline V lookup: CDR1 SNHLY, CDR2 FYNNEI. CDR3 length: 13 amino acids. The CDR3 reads CASTPSPIYGYTF. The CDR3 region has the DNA TGTGCCAGCACCCCATCTCCAATCTATGGCTACACCTTC.

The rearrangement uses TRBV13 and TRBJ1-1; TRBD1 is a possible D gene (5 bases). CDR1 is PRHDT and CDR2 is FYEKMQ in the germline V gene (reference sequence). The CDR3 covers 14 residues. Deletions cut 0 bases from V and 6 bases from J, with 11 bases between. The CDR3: CASSLGNRYAEAFF. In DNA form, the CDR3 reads TGTGCCAGCAGCTTAGGAAACAGGTACGCTGAAGCTTTCTTT.

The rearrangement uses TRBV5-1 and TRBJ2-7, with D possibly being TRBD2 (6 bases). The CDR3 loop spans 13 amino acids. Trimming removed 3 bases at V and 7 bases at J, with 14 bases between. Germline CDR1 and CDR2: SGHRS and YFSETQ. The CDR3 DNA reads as TGCGCCAGCAGCTGGGGGGTGGGGCGTGAGCAGTACTTC. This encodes CASSWGVGREQYF.

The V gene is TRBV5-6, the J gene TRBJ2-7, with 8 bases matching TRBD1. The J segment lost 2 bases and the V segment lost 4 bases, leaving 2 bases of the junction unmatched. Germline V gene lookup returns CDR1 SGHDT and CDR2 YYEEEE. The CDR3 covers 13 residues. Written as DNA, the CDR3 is TGTGCCAGCAGCGGGACAGGACCCTACGAGCAGTACTTC. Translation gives CASSGTGPYEQYF.

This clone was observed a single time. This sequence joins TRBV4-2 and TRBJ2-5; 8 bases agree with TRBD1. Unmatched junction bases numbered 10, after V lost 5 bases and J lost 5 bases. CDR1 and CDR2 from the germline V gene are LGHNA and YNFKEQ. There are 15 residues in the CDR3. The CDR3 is CASSYQGADGETQYF. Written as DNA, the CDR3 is TGTGCCAGCAGCTATCAGGGGGCGGATGGGGAGACCCAGTACTTC.

In DNA, the CDR3 is TGTCCCACTTGGGGTTGGAACACTGAAGCTTTCTTT. This encodes CPTWGWNTEAFF. The rearrangement uses TRBV27 and TRBJ1-1; D is undetermined. The CDR3 has 12 residues. Germline V lookup: CDR1 MNHEY, CDR2 SMNVEV (reference sequence).

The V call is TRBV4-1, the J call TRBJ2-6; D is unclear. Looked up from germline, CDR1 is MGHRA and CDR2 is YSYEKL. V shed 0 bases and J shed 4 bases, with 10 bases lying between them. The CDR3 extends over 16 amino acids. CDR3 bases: TGCGCCAGCAGCCAAGACCCTCTGTGGGGGGCCAACGTCCTGACTTTC. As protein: CASSQDPLWGANVLTF.